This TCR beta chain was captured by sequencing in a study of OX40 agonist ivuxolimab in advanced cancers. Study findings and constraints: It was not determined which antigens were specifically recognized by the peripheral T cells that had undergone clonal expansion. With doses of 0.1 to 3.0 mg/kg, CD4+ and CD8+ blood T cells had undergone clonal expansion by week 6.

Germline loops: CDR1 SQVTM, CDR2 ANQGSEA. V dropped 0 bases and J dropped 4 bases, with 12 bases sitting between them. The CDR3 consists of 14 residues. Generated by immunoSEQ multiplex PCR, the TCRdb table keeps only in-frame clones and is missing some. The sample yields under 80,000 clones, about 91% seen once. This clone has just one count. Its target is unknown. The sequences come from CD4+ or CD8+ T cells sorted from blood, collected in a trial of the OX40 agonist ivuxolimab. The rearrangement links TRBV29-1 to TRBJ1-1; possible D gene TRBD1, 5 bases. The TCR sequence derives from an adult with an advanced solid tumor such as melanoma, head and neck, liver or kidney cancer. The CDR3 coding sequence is TGCAGCGTTGAAGAGGGGGAGTCAGGCACTGAAGCTTTCTTT. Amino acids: CSVEEGESGTEAFF.